The rows below give T cell receptor beta chains drawn from one sample of a study of technical replicates of blood from a handful of donors. Profiling relied on immunoSEQ multiplex PCR, and the TCRdb table lists in-frame clones only, not all of them. This sample has more than 13,000 clones, with approximately 80% found just once. Sequenced input: PBMCs. The receptors were sampled from a human donor in good health. The CDR3 runs from the conserved cysteine through the conserved F or W. The D gene is left open where the match is weak. Expanded clones are given a class, and other clones once, few, many or no size at all.

j_call: TRBJ2-1
d_call: -
v_call: TRBV18
clone_size: -
cdr3_nt: TGTGCCAGCTCACCGCTACCTACAGGGCCCTCCTACAATGAGCAGTTCTTC
cdr3_aa: CASSPLPTGPSYNEQFF

j_call: TRBJ2-2
d_call: -
v_call: TRBV30
clone_size: -
cdr3_nt: TGTGCCTGGAGGGGGAGCGGTACCGGGGAGCTGTTTTTT
cdr3_aa: CAWRGSGTGELFF

j_call: TRBJ2-2
d_call: -
v_call: TRBV5-3
clone_size: -
cdr3_nt: TGTGCCAGAAGCTTGCATCGGGGGTCCTGTGACGGGGAGCTGTTTTTT
cdr3_aa: CARSLHRGSCDGELFF

j_call: TRBJ2-7
d_call: TRBD2
v_call: TRBV4-1
clone_size: few
cdr3_nt: TGCGCCAGCAGCCAACTGACTAGCGGGGACCCGTACGAGCAGTACTTC
cdr3_aa: CASSQLTSGDPYEQYF

j_call: TRBJ2-7
d_call: TRBD1
v_call: TRBV28
clone_size: -
cdr3_nt: TGTGCCAGCAGTAAAGACAGGGGTACCTACGAGCAGTACTTC
cdr3_aa: CASSKDRGTYEQYF

j_call: TRBJ2-2
d_call: -
v_call: TRBV18
clone_size: -
cdr3_nt: TGTGCCAGCTCACCAGACTCCGGGAACACCGGGGAGCTGTTTTTT
cdr3_aa: CASSPDSGNTGELFF

j_call: TRBJ1-3
d_call: TRBD1
v_call: TRBV5-1
clone_size: -
cdr3_nt: TGCGCCAGCAGCGCGACAGGGGTCGGAAACACCATATATTTT
cdr3_aa: CASSATGVGNTIYF

j_call: TRBJ2-3
d_call: TRBD2
v_call: TRBV30
clone_size: -
cdr3_nt: TGTGCCTGGAGTGTAGGCGCTAGCGGTTACACAGATACGCAGTATTTT
cdr3_aa: CAWSVGASGYTDTQYF

j_call: TRBJ2-5
d_call: -
v_call: TRBV7-6
clone_size: -
cdr3_nt: TGTGCCAGCAGCCGACTTGGAGGTGGGAGACTCCAAGAGACCCAGTACTTC
cdr3_aa: CASSRLGGGRLQETQYF

j_call: TRBJ1-4
d_call: -
v_call: TRBV5-6
clone_size: once
cdr3_nt: TGTGCCAGCAGCGCAGACAGTAATGAAAAACTGTTTTTT
cdr3_aa: CASSADSNEKLFF

j_call: TRBJ2-7
d_call: TRBD2
v_call: TRBV28
clone_size: -
cdr3_nt: TGTGCCAGCTCCTACCCCCCGGGGGGGTCCGAGCAGTACTTC
cdr3_aa: CASSYPPGGSEQYF

j_call: TRBJ2-3
d_call: -
v_call: TRBV15
clone_size: -
cdr3_nt: TGTGCCACCAGCAGTCGACACCCTCCCACAGATACGCAGTATTTT
cdr3_aa: CATSSRHPPTDTQYF

j_call: TRBJ1-5
d_call: -
v_call: TRBV6-6
clone_size: -
cdr3_nt: TGTGCCAGCAGTTACTCCACAGGGAGAGATCAGCCCCAGCATTTT
cdr3_aa: CASSYSTGRDQPQHF

j_call: TRBJ2-7
d_call: -
v_call: TRBV11-2
clone_size: -
cdr3_nt: TGTGCCACACATCAGGGTCTCGGCGACGAGCAGTACTTC
cdr3_aa: CATHQGLGDEQYF

j_call: TRBJ1-1
d_call: TRBD1
v_call: TRBV5-1
clone_size: -
cdr3_nt: TGCGCCAGCAGAGACAATACAGGGGGCATCGCTGAAGCTTTCTTT
cdr3_aa: CASRDNTGGIAEAFF

j_call: TRBJ2-2
d_call: -
v_call: TRBV5-1
clone_size: few
cdr3_nt: TGCGCCAGCAGCTTGGACGGGGGAAGGAACACCGGGGAGCTGTTTTTT
cdr3_aa: CASSLDGGRNTGELFF

j_call: TRBJ2-1
d_call: TRBD1
v_call: TRBV5-1
clone_size: -
cdr3_nt: TGCGCCAGCAGCTTGATACCGGGACAGGGAGGAGGGAGGGCTAGCTATGAGCAGTTCTTC
cdr3_aa: CASSLIPGQGGGRASYEQFF

j_call: TRBJ1-1
d_call: -
v_call: TRBV19
clone_size: once
cdr3_nt: TGTGCCAGTAGTATAAAGTCAGGAGGAGGGACTGAAGCTTTCTTT
cdr3_aa: CASSIKSGGGTEAFF

j_call: TRBJ1-3
d_call: -
v_call: TRBV2
clone_size: -
cdr3_nt: TGTGCCAGCAGCGGAACTTGGGGGGTTCGTGGAAACACCATATATTTT
cdr3_aa: CASSGTWGVRGNTIYF

j_call: TRBJ2-7
d_call: -
v_call: TRBV5-6
clone_size: -
cdr3_nt: TGTGCCAGCAGCTGGGGGAGGTCCTACGAGCAGTACTTC
cdr3_aa: CASSWGRSYEQYF

j_call: TRBJ1-2
d_call: TRBD1
v_call: TRBV6-1
clone_size: -
cdr3_nt: TGTGCCAGCAGTGATTACAGGGGGCGGGATGGCTACACCTTC
cdr3_aa: CASSDYRGRDGYTF

j_call: TRBJ2-1
d_call: -
v_call: TRBV6-5
clone_size: -
cdr3_nt: TGTGCCAGCAGTCTTTCCCCAGGGGCCCGGAGGCAGTTCTTC
cdr3_aa: CASSLSPGARRQFF

j_call: TRBJ1-3
d_call: -
v_call: TRBV6-6
clone_size: once
cdr3_nt: TGTGCCAGCAGTTACTCAAATCCGGACTTGCGCAACACCATATATTTT
cdr3_aa: CASSYSNPDLRNTIYF